Listed below are T cell receptor beta chains from one sample, sequenced in a study of T-cell reconstitution after alpha-beta-depleted transplantation in children. TCRdb called the PCR reads again in MiXCR, with one record for every CDR3 protein. The data show about 640,000 distinct CDR3 sequences, approximately 16% seen once. Sequences were derived from PBMCs from the stem cell graft donor, sampled from the stem cell graft. Source of these receptors: a human donor who donated a stem cell graft to a child with acute myeloid leukemia. Each CDR3 is given with its conserved first and last residue. Fields, in order: V gene, J gene, D gene, clone size, CDR3 protein, CDR3 DNA. The D gene is left open where the match is weak. Clone size is not always given. Where it is, it says once, few, many or a class for expanded clones.

TRBV10-3	TRBJ2-7	TRBD1	few	CAIADREEQYF	TGTGCCATAGCCGACAGGGAAGAGCAGTACTTC
TRBV9	TRBJ2-1	-	many	CASSVESGRYNEQFF	TGTGCCAGCAGCGTAGAGAGCGGGCGGTACAATGAGCAGTTCTTC
TRBV5-1	TRBJ2-1	TRBD1	many	CASSLSGQGGEQFF	TGCGCCAGCAGCTTATCGGGACAGGGAGGTGAGCAGTTCTTC
TRBV5-5	TRBJ2-1	TRBD1	many	CASSLGDRRYNEQFF	TGTGCCAGCAGCTTGGGGGACAGGCGCTACAATGAGCAGTTCTTC
TRBV5-1	TRBJ2-2	-	-	CASSLEGDHRGQLFF	TGCGCCAGCAGCTTGGAGGGGGACCACAGAGGGCAGCTGTTTTTT
TRBV7-2	TRBJ1-1	-	-	CASSPPRGYTEASF	TGTGCCAGCAGCCCACCCAGGGGATACACTGAAGCTTCCTTT
TRBV18	TRBJ2-7	-	-	CASSTGHRYEQYF	TGTGCCAGCTCCACGGGACATCGCTACGAGCAGTACTTC
TRBV12-3/TRBV12-4	TRBJ2-7	TRBD2	few	CASSPYSGARDEQYF	TGTGCCAGCAGTCCATATAGCGGGGCGAGAGACGAGCAGTACTTC
TRBV27	TRBJ2-7	-	many	CASSPLAGHGIGEQYF	TGTGCCAGCAGTCCCCTCGCTGGACATGGTATCGGCGAGCAGTACTTC
TRBV29-1	TRBJ1-1	-	many	CSVLGFGNTEAFF	TGCAGCGTTCTGGGATTTGGGAACACTGAAGCTTTCTTT
TRBV6-5	TRBJ2-1	TRBD1	-	CASSHQPPGQIYNEQFF	TGTGCCAGCAGTCACCAGCCCCCGGGACAGATCTACAATGAGCAGTTCTTC
TRBV20-1	TRBJ1-5	TRBD1	-	CSAQDRVIITPQHF	TGCAGTGCCCAGGACAGGGTGATTATAACGCCCCAGCATTTT
TRBV6-5	TRBJ2-7	-	many	CASSYDDTAYEQYF	TGTGCCAGCAGTTACGACGACACTGCCTACGAGCAGTACTTC
TRBV9	TRBJ2-3	TRBD2	few	CASSGSSGGNTQYF	TGTGCCAGCAGCGGCTCTAGCGGGGGGAATACGCAGTATTTT
TRBV2	TRBJ1-3	-	few	CASRGREVFSGNTIYF	TGTGCCAGCAGGGGGCGAGAAGTTTTCTCTGGAAACACCATATATTTT
TRBV4-3	TRBJ1-4	-	few	CASSQDGGGTNEKLFF	TGCGCCAGCAGCCAAGATGGGGGAGGGACTAATGAAAAACTGTTTTTT
TRBV6-1	TRBJ1-1	-	many	CASRPWDWNTEAFF	TGTGCCAGCAGGCCCTGGGACTGGAACACTGAAGCTTTCTTT
TRBV5-5	TRBJ1-6	-	few	CASSARQADNSPLHF	TGTGCCAGCAGCGCGAGACAGGCCGATAATTCACCCCTCCACTTT
TRBV12-3/TRBV12-4	TRBJ2-5	-	-	CASRAIIQETQYF	TGTGCCAGCAGGGCGATAATCCAAGAGACCCAGTACTTC
TRBV12-3/TRBV12-4	TRBJ2-2	-	few	CASHLARDTGELFF	TGTGCCTCCCACCTAGCAAGGGACACCGGGGAGCTGTTTTTT
TRBV14	TRBJ1-6	-	-	CASSQELFPSPLHF	TGTGCCAGCAGCCAAGAGCTTTTTCCGTCACCCCTCCACTTT
TRBV12-3/TRBV12-4	TRBJ1-2	TRBD1	-	CASSWTGGFFVGYTF	TGTGCCAGCAGTTGGACAGGGGGCTTTTTCGTTGGCTACACCTTC
TRBV12-3/TRBV12-4	TRBJ1-2	TRBD1	few	CASSLVGTGNNGYTF	TGTGCCAGCAGCCTGGTCGGGACAGGAAATAATGGCTACACCTTC
TRBV7-9	TRBJ2-1	-	-	CASSPNLTLYNEQFF	TGTGCCAGCAGCCCAAACCTAACCTTGTACAATGAGCAGTTCTTC
TRBV27	TRBJ1-2	-	few	CASRGGAYGYTF	TGTGCCAGCAGAGGGGGGGCCTATGGCTACACCTTC
TRBV6-1	TRBJ1-4	-	few	CASSPRSSNEKLFF	TGTGCCAGCAGTCCCCGGTCCTCGAATGAAAAACTGTTTTTT
TRBV7-2	TRBJ2-1	TRBD2	few	CASSSPGLAGGQAEQFF	TGTGCCAGCAGCTCACCGGGACTAGCGGGGGGGCAGGCTGAGCAGTTCTTC
TRBV4-3	TRBJ2-1	-	-	CASSRRGGEQFF	TGCGCCAGCAGCCGTAGGGGAGGAGAGCAGTTCTTC
TRBV30	TRBJ1-1	TRBD1	few	CAWIRQGRMTEAFF	TGTGCCTGGATTAGACAGGGGAGGATGACTGAAGCTTTCTTT
TRBV11-2	TRBJ2-1	-	few	CASTAGHSSYNEQFF	TGTGCCAGCACCGCGGGACATAGCTCCTACAATGAGCAGTTCTTC
TRBV4-1	TRBJ1-4	TRBD1	-	CASSQEDRAKLFF	TGCGCCAGCAGCCAAGAGGACAGGGCAAAACTGTTTTTT
TRBV20-1	TRBJ1-6	-	many	CSAVPGTTNSPLHF	TGCAGTGCAGTACCCGGGACTACTAATTCACCCCTCCACTTT
TRBV25-1	TRBJ2-5	-	-	CASSPRGLLQETQYF	TGTGCCAGCAGTCCCCGGGGGCTACTCCAAGAGACCCAGTACTTC
TRBV29-1	TRBJ1-4	TRBD1	few	CSVEEAQGGKEKLFF	TGCAGCGTGGAGGAAGCACAGGGGGGAAAGGAAAAACTGTTTTTT
TRBV20-1	TRBJ2-1	TRBD2	many	CSARSGGNYNEQFF	TGCAGTGCTAGAAGCGGGGGAAATTACAATGAGCAGTTCTTC
TRBV27	TRBJ2-1	TRBD2	few	CASRSSGGLEQFF	TGTGCCAGCAGATCGAGCGGGGGGCTTGAGCAGTTCTTC
TRBV4-2	TRBJ1-1	TRBD1	few	CASNRDRGGEAFF	TGTGCCAGCAACAGGGACAGGGGCGGCGAAGCTTTCTTT
TRBV7-9	TRBJ1-5	TRBD1	many	CASSSGQGTNQPQHF	TGTGCCAGCAGCTCGGGACAGGGAACCAATCAGCCCCAGCATTTT
TRBV20-1	TRBJ2-1	-	many	CSARDRRSYNEQFF	TGCAGTGCTAGAGATCGGAGGAGCTACAATGAGCAGTTCTTC
TRBV6-4	TRBJ2-1	TRBD2	many	CASSGGGATNEQFF	TGTGCCAGCAGTGGCGGGGGGGCCACAAATGAGCAGTTCTTC
TRBV20-1	TRBJ2-5	-	many	CSAGSGQETQYF	TGCAGTGCTGGCAGCGGCCAAGAGACCCAGTACTTC
TRBV20-1	TRBJ2-1	TRBD1	-	CSAQDRGKAHDQFF	TGCAGTGCCCAGGACAGGGGCAAGGCTCATGACCAGTTCTTC
TRBV6-1	TRBJ2-3	TRBD2	many	CASWRGALTSTDTQYF	TGTGCCAGCTGGCGGGGGGCACTTACTAGCACAGATACGCAGTATTTT
TRBV4-3	TRBJ2-1	-	many	CASSQDQGGRLNEQFF	TGCGCCAGCAGCCAAGATCAGGGGGGGAGGCTCAATGAGCAGTTCTTC
TRBV5-5	TRBJ2-5	-	many	CASSRVLETQYF	TGTGCCAGCAGCAGGGTCTTGGAGACCCAGTACTTC
TRBV20-1	TRBJ2-5	TRBD2	many	CSARDLAGFKETQYF	TGCAGTGCTAGAGATCTAGCGGGGTTTAAAGAGACCCAGTACTTC
TRBV7-2	TRBJ2-5	TRBD2	few	CASSFLSGGRGETQYF	TGTGCCAGCAGCTTTTTATCGGGGGGGCGGGGAGAGACCCAGTACTTC
TRBV14	TRBJ2-7	TRBD2	-	CASSRWRGAQGEQYF	TGTGCCAGCAGCCGATGGCGGGGGGCCCAGGGCGAGCAGTACTTC
TRBV9	TRBJ2-7	TRBD1	-	CASSLDRDPTKQYF	TGTGCCAGCAGCCTCGACAGGGACCCTACGAAGCAGTACTTC
TRBV5-6	TRBJ1-6	-	many	CASSLPGAYSPLHF	TGTGCCAGCAGTCTCCCCGGCGCCTATTCACCCCTCCACTTT
TRBV25-1	TRBJ2-2	TRBD1	few	CASSANPGQGMGTGELFF	TGTGCCAGCAGTGCTAATCCGGGACAGGGAATGGGAACCGGGGAGCTGTTTTTT
TRBV7-2	TRBJ1-4	TRBD1	-	CASSPGTGMEKLFF	TGTGCCAGCAGCCCCGGGACAGGGATGGAAAAACTGTTTTTT